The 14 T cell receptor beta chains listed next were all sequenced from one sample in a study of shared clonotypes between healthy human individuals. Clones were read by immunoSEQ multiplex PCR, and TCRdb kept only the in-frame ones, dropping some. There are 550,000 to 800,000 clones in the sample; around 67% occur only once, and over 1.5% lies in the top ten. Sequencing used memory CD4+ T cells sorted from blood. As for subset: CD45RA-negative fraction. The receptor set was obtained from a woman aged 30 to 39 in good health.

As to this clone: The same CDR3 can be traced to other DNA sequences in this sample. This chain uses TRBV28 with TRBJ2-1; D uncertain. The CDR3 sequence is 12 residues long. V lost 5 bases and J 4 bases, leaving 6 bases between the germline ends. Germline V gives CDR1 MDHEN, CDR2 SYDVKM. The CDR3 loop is CASSPLYNEQFF. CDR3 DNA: TGTGCCAGCAGTCCGCTATACAATGAGCAGTTCTTC.

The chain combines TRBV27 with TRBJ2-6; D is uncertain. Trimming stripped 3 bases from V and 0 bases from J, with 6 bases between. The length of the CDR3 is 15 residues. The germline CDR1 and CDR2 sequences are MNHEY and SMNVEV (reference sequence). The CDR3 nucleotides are TGTGCCAGCAGTTTTGGTCCCTCTGGGGCCAACGTCCTGACTTTC. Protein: CASSFGPSGANVLTF.

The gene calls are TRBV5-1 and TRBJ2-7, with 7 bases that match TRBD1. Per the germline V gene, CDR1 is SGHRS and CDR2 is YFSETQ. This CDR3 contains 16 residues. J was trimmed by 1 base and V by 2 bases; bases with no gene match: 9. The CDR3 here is CASSLPPGQLSYEQYF. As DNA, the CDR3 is TGCGCCAGCAGCTTACCACCGGGACAGCTATCCTACGAGCAGTACTTC.

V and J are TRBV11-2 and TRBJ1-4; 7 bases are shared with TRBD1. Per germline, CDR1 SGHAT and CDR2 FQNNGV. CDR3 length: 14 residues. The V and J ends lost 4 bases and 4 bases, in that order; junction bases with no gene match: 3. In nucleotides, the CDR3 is TGTGCCAGCAGCTCGGGACAGAATAATGAAAAACTGTTTTTT. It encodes CASSSGQNNEKLFF.

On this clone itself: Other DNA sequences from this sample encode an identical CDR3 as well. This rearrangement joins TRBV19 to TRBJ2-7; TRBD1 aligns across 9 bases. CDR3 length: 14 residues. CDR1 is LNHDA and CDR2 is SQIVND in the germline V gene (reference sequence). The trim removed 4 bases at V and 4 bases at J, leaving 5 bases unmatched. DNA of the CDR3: TGTGCCAGTAGTACGGGACAGGGTGTATACGAGCAGTACTTC. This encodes CASSTGQGVYEQYF.

The CDR3 reads CAWSVRGHTDTQYF. In DNA form, the CDR3 reads TGTGCCTGGAGTGTACGGGGGCACACAGATACGCAGTATTTT. V is TRBV30 and J is TRBJ2-3; D is possibly TRBD1 or TRBD2 (6 bases each). The CDR3 totals 14 residues. Germline loops: CDR1 GTSNPN, CDR2 SVGIG (reference sequence). Trimming left V 0 bases short and J 2 bases short, with 9 bases between.

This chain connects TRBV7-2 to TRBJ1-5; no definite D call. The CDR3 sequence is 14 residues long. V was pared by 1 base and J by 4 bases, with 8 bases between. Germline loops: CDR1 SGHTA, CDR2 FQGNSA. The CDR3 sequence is CASSLGRQNQPQHF. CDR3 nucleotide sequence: TGTGCCAGCAGCTTAGGCAGGCAGAATCAGCCCCAGCATTTT. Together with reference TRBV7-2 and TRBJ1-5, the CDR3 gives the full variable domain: GAGVSQSPSNKVTEKGKDVELRCDPISGHTALYWYRQSLGQGLEFLIYFQGNSAPDKSGLPSDRFSAERTGGSVSTLTIQRTQQEDSAVYLCASSLGRQNQPQHFGDGTRLSIL.

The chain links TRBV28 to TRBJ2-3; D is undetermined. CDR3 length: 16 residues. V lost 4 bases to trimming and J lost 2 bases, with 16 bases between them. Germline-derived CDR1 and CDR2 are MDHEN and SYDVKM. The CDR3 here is CASSSPSRPSTDTQYF. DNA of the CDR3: TGTGCCAGCAGTTCCCCGTCTAGGCCTTCCACAGATACGCAGTATTTT.

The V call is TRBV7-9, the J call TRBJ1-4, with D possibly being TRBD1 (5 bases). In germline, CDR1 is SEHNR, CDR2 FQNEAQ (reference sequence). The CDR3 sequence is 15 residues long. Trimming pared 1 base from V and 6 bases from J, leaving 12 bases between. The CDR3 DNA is TGTGCCAGCAGCTTAGGGGGGAGCAGGGATGAAAAACTGTTTTTT. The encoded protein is CASSLGGSRDEKLFF.

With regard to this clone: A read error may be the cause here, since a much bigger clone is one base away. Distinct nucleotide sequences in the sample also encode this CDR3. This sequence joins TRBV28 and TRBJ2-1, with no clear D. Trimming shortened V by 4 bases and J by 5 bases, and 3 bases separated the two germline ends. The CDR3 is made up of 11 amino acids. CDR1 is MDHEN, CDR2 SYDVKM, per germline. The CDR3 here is CASSSHNEQFF. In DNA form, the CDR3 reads TGTGCCAGCAGTTCTCACAATGAGCAGTTCTTC.

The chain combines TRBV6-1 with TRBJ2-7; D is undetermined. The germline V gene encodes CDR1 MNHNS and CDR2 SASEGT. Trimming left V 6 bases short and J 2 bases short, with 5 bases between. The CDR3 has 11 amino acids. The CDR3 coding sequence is TGTGCCAGCAGCAAGACCTACGAGCAGTACTTC. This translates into CASSKTYEQYF.

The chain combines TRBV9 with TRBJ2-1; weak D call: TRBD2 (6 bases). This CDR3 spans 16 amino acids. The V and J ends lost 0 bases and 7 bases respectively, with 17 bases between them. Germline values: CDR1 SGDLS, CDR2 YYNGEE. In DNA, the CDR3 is TGTGCCAGCAGCGTAGGTCAACGGGAGATAGGTAATGAGCAGTTCTTC. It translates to CASSVGQREIGNEQFF.

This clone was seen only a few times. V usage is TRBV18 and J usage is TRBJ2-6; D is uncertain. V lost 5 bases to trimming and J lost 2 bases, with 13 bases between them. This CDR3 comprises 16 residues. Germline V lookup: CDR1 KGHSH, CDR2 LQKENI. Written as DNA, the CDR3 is TGTGCCAGCTCAAGGCCCCCGAAAGCTGGGGCCAACGTCCTGACTTTC. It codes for CASSRPPKAGANVLTF.

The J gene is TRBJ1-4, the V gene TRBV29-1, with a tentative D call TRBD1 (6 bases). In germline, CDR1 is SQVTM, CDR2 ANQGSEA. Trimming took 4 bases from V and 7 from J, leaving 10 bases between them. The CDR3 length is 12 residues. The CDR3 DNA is TGCAGCGTTGGGACAGAGGGTGAAAAACTGTTTTTT. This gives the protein CSVGTEGEKLFF.